Listed below are T cell receptor beta chains from one sample, sequenced in a study of T cell changes during pregnancy in multiple sclerosis. This table comes from immunoSEQ multiplex PCR, and its TCRdb copy is limited to in-frame clones, with some not included. This table holds about 79,000 clones, around 90% found once. The sequenced sample was CD4+ T cells from peripheral blood mononuclear cells, obtained in the second trimester of pregnancy. The receptors originated from a female donor with multiple sclerosis, enrolled in a pregnancy study. The CDR3 runs from the conserved cysteine through the conserved F or W. Fields, in order: CDR3 protein, V gene, D gene. A D gene is named only where the DNA matches it firmly.

CDR3aa: CAISVDRGQSEKLFF; v_gene: TRBV10-3; d_gene: TRBD1
CDR3aa: CASTLAELATDTQYF; v_gene: TRBV10-2; d_gene: TRBD2
CDR3aa: CASSPRSDRGNSPLHF; v_gene: TRBV18; d_gene: TRBD1
CDR3aa: CATSRKPGQGLYGYTF; v_gene: TRBV15; d_gene: TRBD1
CDR3aa: CASSLDYEQYF; v_gene: TRBV5-5; d_gene: .
CDR3aa: CASSSRGGALDTQYF; v_gene: TRBV11-3; d_gene: TRBD2
CDR3aa: CATGEGGGYEQYF; v_gene: TRBV11-3; d_gene: .
CDR3aa: CASSMGTGYGYTF; v_gene: TRBV19; d_gene: TRBD1
CDR3aa: CASSPTPDQETQYF; v_gene: TRBV5-1; d_gene: .
CDR3aa: CASRVSGTDTQYF; v_gene: TRBV11-3; d_gene: .
CDR3aa: CASSILGTASSGNTIYF; v_gene: TRBV5-1; d_gene: TRBD1
CDR3aa: CASSPTGLVVAFF; v_gene: TRBV28; d_gene: .
CDR3aa: CASSVLDRVGFGEQFF; v_gene: TRBV6-1; d_gene: TRBD1
CDR3aa: CASTPRQGAVDEQFF; v_gene: TRBV6-5; d_gene: TRBD1
CDR3aa: CASSLTGFGYEQYF; v_gene: TRBV7-2; d_gene: TRBD1
CDR3aa: CASSFRTGGSNQPQHF; v_gene: TRBV27; d_gene: TRBD1
CDR3aa: CASSLVSGKLETQYF; v_gene: TRBV27; d_gene: .
CDR3aa: CASSPRDRGSTDTQYF; v_gene: TRBV19; d_gene: TRBD1
CDR3aa: CASGECGYTF; v_gene: TRBV4-3; d_gene: .
CDR3aa: CASSLEGAYEQYF; v_gene: TRBV5-1; d_gene: .
CDR3aa: CASSPGTAQQFF; v_gene: TRBV27; d_gene: TRBD1
CDR3aa: CASSLLGQAYSPLHF; v_gene: TRBV5-4; d_gene: TRBD1
CDR3aa: CAWSGGGQGEAFF; v_gene: TRBV30; d_gene: TRBD1
CDR3aa: CASSATGGYEQYF; v_gene: TRBV5-1; d_gene: TRBD1
CDR3aa: CASSPGQGNEKLFF; v_gene: TRBV7-8; d_gene: TRBD1
CDR3aa: CASTRQGSGVFYGYTF; v_gene: TRBV28; d_gene: TRBD1
CDR3aa: CASSSDREQPQHF; v_gene: TRBV7-6; d_gene: TRBD1
CDR3aa: CASSIFHTDHMNTEAFF; v_gene: TRBV19; d_gene: .
CDR3aa: CASRYPRGLGYGYTF; v_gene: TRBV28; d_gene: TRBD1
CDR3aa: CASSSHPSGSITDTQYF; v_gene: TRBV5-4; d_gene: TRBD2
CDR3aa: CASRPRQGRPDTQYF; v_gene: TRBV28; d_gene: TRBD1
CDR3aa: CASSPLELAGVSYEQYF; v_gene: TRBV14; d_gene: TRBD2
CDR3aa: CASGHWVVDEQYF; v_gene: TRBV7-9; d_gene: .
CDR3aa: CASSHAGNTIYF; v_gene: TRBV19; d_gene: .
CDR3aa: CASSSIAGGTGELFF; v_gene: TRBV6-5; d_gene: TRBD2
CDR3aa: CASRTGGSYNEQFF; v_gene: TRBV28; d_gene: TRBD1
CDR3aa: CASSLTRVEVFF; v_gene: TRBV11-1; d_gene: .
CDR3aa: CAISESRAENTEAFF; v_gene: TRBV10-3; d_gene: .
CDR3aa: CASSLAFGGGRSEQYF; v_gene: TRBV7-2; d_gene: TRBD2
CDR3aa: CASSRGQNYGYTF; v_gene: TRBV18; d_gene: TRBD1
CDR3aa: CASSVGASGRGTDTQYF; v_gene: TRBV9; d_gene: TRBD2
CDR3aa: CASRDTMNTEAFF; v_gene: TRBV6-1; d_gene: .
CDR3aa: CASSPRVGEKLFF; v_gene: TRBV7-2; d_gene: .
CDR3aa: CASSDITEAFF; v_gene: TRBV9; d_gene: .
CDR3aa: CASSRTGFTYNEQFF; v_gene: TRBV5-4; d_gene: TRBD1
CDR3aa: CASSYSMGGKWTEAFF; v_gene: TRBV6-5; d_gene: .
CDR3aa: CASSPDRYGYTF; v_gene: TRBV28; d_gene: .
CDR3aa: CASSPARGNTEAFF; v_gene: TRBV7-2; d_gene: .
CDR3aa: CASSPKGTVLYEQYF; v_gene: TRBV19; d_gene: TRBD1
CDR3aa: CASSPDRGLGEQYF; v_gene: TRBV5-6; d_gene: TRBD1
CDR3aa: CASTLGTGQRGYTF; v_gene: TRBV2; d_gene: TRBD1
CDR3aa: CASSWGTGGVTEAFF; v_gene: TRBV7-9; d_gene: TRBD1